This T cell receptor (beta chain) was captured by sequencing in a study of tumor-infiltrating lymphocytes in primary liver carcinoma. The study's findings and limits: It was in tumors, not blood, that the top-250-clone fraction was significantly higher (p = 0.039). There were only about 8-25% of top clones found in all five tumor regions.

The template, roughly 0.45 ug total RNA, yielded TCR beta cDNA made with a constant-region primer. Three nested multiplex PCR rounds, a slightly modified ARM-PCR, produced the libraries for TCR beta. MiXCR, applied by TCRdb to the multiplex PCR reads, yields one record per CDR3 protein. The sample has 100,000 or so distinct CDR3 sequences; around two thirds are singletons. This clonotype was picked up one time. Its antigen is unknown. It is likely a read error, because the conserved phenylalanine at the end of the CDR3 is missing. Both RNA and DNA were isolated together from roughly 20-30 mg of bulk tissue that had not been sorted. With chronic HBV infection, the patients were also treatment-naive. The sequence was obtained from a woman in her sixties with primary liver carcinoma and hepatitis B virus infection. Sample: liver tumor tissue from sampling region 2. Sample subset: tumor region T2, inferior pole.

CDR3 protein: CDSSERTSGRAYEQFS. The CDR3 nucleotides are TGTGACAGCAGTGAACGGACTAGCGGGAGGGCCTATGAGCAGTTCTCC. The rearrangement joins TRBV6-1 to TRBJ2-1; the match to TRBD2 covers 15 bases. Germline V lookup: CDR1 MNHNS, CDR2 SASEGT. CDR3 length: 16 residues.